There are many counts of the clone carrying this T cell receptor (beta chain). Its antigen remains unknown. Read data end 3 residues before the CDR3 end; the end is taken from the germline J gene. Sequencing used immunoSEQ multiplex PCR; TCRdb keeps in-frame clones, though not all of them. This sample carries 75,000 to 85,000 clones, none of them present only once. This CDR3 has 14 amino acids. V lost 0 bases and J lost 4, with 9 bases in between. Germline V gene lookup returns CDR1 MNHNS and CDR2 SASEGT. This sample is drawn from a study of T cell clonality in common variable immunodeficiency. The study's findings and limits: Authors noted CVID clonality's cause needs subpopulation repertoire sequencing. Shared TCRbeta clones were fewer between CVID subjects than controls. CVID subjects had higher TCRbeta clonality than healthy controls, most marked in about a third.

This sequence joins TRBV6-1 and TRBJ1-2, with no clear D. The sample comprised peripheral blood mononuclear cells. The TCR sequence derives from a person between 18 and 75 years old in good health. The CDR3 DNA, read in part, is TGTGCCAGCAGTGAAGCGCAGTTCCTCTATGGC. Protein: CASSEAQFLYG. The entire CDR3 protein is CASSEAQFLYGYTF.